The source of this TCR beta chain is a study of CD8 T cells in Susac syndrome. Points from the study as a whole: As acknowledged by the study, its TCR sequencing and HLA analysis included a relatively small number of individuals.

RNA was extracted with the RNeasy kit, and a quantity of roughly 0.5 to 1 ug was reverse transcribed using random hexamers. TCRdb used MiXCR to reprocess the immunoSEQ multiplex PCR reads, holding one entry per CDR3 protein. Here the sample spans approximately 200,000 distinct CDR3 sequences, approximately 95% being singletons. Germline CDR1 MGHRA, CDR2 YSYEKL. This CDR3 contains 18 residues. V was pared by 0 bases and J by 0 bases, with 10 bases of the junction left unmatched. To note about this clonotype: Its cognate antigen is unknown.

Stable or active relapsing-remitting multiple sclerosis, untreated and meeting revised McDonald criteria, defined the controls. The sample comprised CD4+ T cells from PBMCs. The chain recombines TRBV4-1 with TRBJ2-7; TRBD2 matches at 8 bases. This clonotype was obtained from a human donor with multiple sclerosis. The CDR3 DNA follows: TGCGCCAGCAGCCAAGAAGAGCCCGGGACTAGGAGCTCCTACGAGCAGTACGTC. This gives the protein CASSQEEPGTRSSYEQYV.